This T cell receptor beta chain was sequenced for a study of cytomegalovirus exposure and HLA in healthy donors. The PCR had 60 Vbeta and 13 Jbeta primers. Clones were read by immunoSEQ multiplex PCR, and TCRdb kept only the in-frame ones, dropping some. The data show 87,000 or so clones, around 8% seen once. Germline V gene sequence: CDR1 SGHVS, CDR2 FQNEAQ. Trimming shortened V by 2 bases and J by 5 bases, and 10 bases separated the two germline ends. The CDR3 covers 13 residues. This clone has just a few counts. This TCR was sampled from a man aged 50 to 59 in good health and CMV-seronegative. Sequences were obtained from PBMCs. The J gene is TRBJ2-7, the V gene TRBV7-8; D gene uncertain. The CDR3 loop reads CASSLRGIDEQYF. CDR3 nucleotide sequence: TGTGCCAGCAGCTTAAGAGGAATCGACGAGCAGTACTTC.